These 29 T cell receptor beta chains share one sample of origin, sequenced in a study of shared clonotypes between healthy human individuals. Assay: immunoSEQ multiplex PCR; the TCRdb copy retains only in-frame clones and omits some. The sample consists of over 700,000 clones, roughly 72% of them appearing once. Sequenced: memory CD4+ T cells sorted from blood. As to subset: CD45RA-negative fraction. These receptor sequences come from a woman in her 30s in good health.

The chain employs TRBV27 and TRBJ2-7, with 10 bases aligning to TRBD2. CDR3 length: 16 residues. V lost 6 bases and J lost 0; bases outside the gene matches: 8. Germline-derived CDR1 and CDR2 are MNHEY and SMNVEV (reference sequence). As DNA, the CDR3 is TGTGCCAGCAGGGGTCGACTAGCGGGTAGCTCCTACGAGCAGTACTTC. Protein product: CASRGRLAGSSYEQYF.

The chain carries TRBV28 and TRBJ2-5; D unclear. The J call is uncertain, as TRBJ2-7 better fits the DNA end. CDR3 length equals 12 residues. From germline, CDR1 is MDHEN and CDR2 SYDVKM. CDR3 residues: CASSSQYYEQYF. CDR3 nucleotide sequence: TGTGCCAGCAGTTCCCAATACTACGAGCAGTACTTC.

The genes are TRBV5-1 and TRBJ2-1; 9 nucleotides line up with TRBD2. The CDR3 spans 14 residues. Germline trimming cut 5 bases from V and 6 bases from J; bases unmatched to any gene: 6. Germline CDR1 is SGHRS and CDR2 is YFSETQ. The CDR3 loop is CASRLRLAVNEQFF. The CDR3 DNA reads as TGCGCCAGCAGATTGCGACTAGCGGTCAATGAGCAGTTCTTC.

This chain links TRBV25-1 with TRBJ2-5, with TRBD1 identical over 7 bases. CDR1 is MGHDK and CDR2 is SYGVNS in the germline V gene. This CDR3 has 14 residues. Unmatched junction bases numbered 6, after V lost 7 bases and J lost 1 base. The CDR3 nucleotides read TGTGCCAGCACCAGGCCAGGGGGCCAAGAGACCCAGTACTTC. It translates to CASTRPGGQETQYF.

The chain joins TRBV7-3 to TRBJ2-1; D is unresolved. Trimming cost V 2 bases and J 0 bases, with 11 bases left between them. Germline loops: CDR1 SGHTA, CDR2 FQGTGA. The CDR3 consists of 16 residues. The CDR3 region is CASSLLATSSYNEQFF. DNA for the CDR3: TGTGCCAGCAGCTTATTGGCCACATCCTCCTACAATGAGCAGTTCTTC. The variable domain in full, completed from reference TRBV7-3 and TRBJ2-1, reads GAGVSQTPSNKVTEKGKYVELRCDPISGHTALYWYRQSLGQGPEFLIYFQGTGAADDSGLPNDRFFAVRPEGSVSTLKIQRTERGDSAVYLCASSLLATSSYNEQFFGPGTRLTVL.

V usage is TRBV28 and J usage is TRBJ1-1, with D possibly being TRBD1 (5 bases). This CDR3 has 14 residues. Germline V gene data show CDR1 as MDHEN and CDR2 as SYDVKM. Trimming pared 7 bases from V and 5 bases from J, leaving 17 bases between. For the CDR3, the DNA is TGTGCCAGCAAAAGCGGGGGGGTTCAAACTGAAGCTTTCTTT. Its translation is CASKSGGVQTEAFF.

The rearrangement links TRBV23-1 to TRBJ2-7; D is unresolved. TRBV23-1 is assigned to the ORF class and has an uncertain function. CDR3 length: 12 residues. Trimming removed 0 bases at V and 6 bases at J, with 6 bases between. CDR3 sequence (DNA): TGCGCCAGCAGTCAATCGCTTCCCGAGCAGTACTTC. This encodes CASSQSLPEQYF.

J is TRBJ2-7 and V is TRBV10-3; either TRBD1 or TRBD2 may supply D (5 bases each). Between the trimmed V and J ends, which lost 8 bases and 7 bases, there was a span of 18 bases. This CDR3 spans 13 amino acids. CDR1 is ENHRY and CDR2 is SYGVKD in the germline V gene. The CDR3 region is CAIGWDLRFEQYF. The CDR3 DNA follows: TGTGCCATCGGTTGGGACCTCCGCTTTGAGCAGTACTTC.

The sample holds a few counts of this clone. V and J are TRBV13 and TRBJ2-2; D may be TRBD1 (6 bases). Trimming left V 4 bases short and J 2 bases short, with 17 bases between. Germline CDR1 and CDR2: PRHDT and FYEKMQ (reference sequence). This CDR3 spans 17 amino acids. The CDR3 sequence: CASSSGVQGSNTGELFF. CDR3 coding DNA: TGTGCCAGCAGCTCTGGGGTGCAGGGGTCAAACACCGGGGAGCTGTTTTTT.

For this clone: The sample carries other DNA sequences with the same CDR3. This rearrangement joins TRBV20-1 to TRBJ2-7; D is undetermined. The CDR3 length is 11 residues. The V gene's germline CDR1 is DFQATT and CDR2 SNEGSKA (reference sequence). Trimming took 6 bases from V and 3 from J, leaving 9 bases between them. The CDR3 here is CSAGTVYEQYF. The CDR3, as DNA: TGCAGTGCCGGTACTGTCTACGAGCAGTACTTC.

The V gene is TRBV25-1, the J gene TRBJ1-1; TRBD1 matches 7 bases. The junction had 13 bases not matched to a gene; V was cut back by 4 bases and J by 5 bases. CDR1 is MGHDK and CDR2 is SYGVNS in the germline V gene. The CDR3 is 16 residues long. The DNA for the CDR3 is TGTGCCAGCAGTGGATTAGGGGGCGAGTTGGGAACTGAAGCTTTCTTT. Protein product: CASSGLGGELGTEAFF. Filled out from reference TRBV25-1 and TRBJ1-1, the complete variable domain reads EADIYQTPRYLVIGTGKKITLECSQTMGHDKMYWYQQDPGMELHLIHYSYGVNSTEKGDLSSESTVSRIRTEHFPLTLESARPSHTSQYLCASSGLGGELGTEAFFGQGTRLTVV.

CDR3 sequence reads: CASSARQPREQYF. The DNA for the CDR3 is TGTGCCAGCAGTGCGCGACAGCCTCGGGAGCAGTACTTC. The chain employs TRBV6-5 and TRBJ2-7, with D possibly being TRBD1 (5 bases). The germline CDR1 and CDR2 sequences are MNHEY and SVGAGI. The CDR3 spans 13 residues. Trimming removed 5 bases from V and 7 bases from J, with 15 bases in between.

The chain carries TRBV7-9 and TRBJ2-7; tentatively, D is TRBD1 or TRBD2 (6 bases each). CDR3 length: 13 residues. In germline, CDR1 is SEHNR, CDR2 FQNEAQ (reference sequence). Trimming stripped 4 bases from V and 3 bases from J, with 10 bases between. The CDR3 DNA reads as TGTGCCAGCAGCTCTAGGGGGGACTACGAGCAGTACTTC. Encoded protein: CASSSRGDYEQYF.

V usage is TRBV28 and J usage is TRBJ2-1, with no clear D. V lost 6 bases, J lost 2 bases, and 14 bases lay in between. Germline CDR1 is MDHEN and CDR2 is SYDVKM. This CDR3 is built from 15 residues. CDR3 in amino acids: CASSEPTLPYNEQFF. The DNA of the CDR3 is TGTGCCAGCAGCGAACCTACCCTACCCTACAATGAGCAGTTCTTC.

This clone was observed a few times. The chain employs TRBV6-1 and TRBJ1-2; D is unresolved. The germline CDR1 and CDR2 sequences are MNHNS and SASEGT. Trimming stripped 1 base from V and 4 bases from J, with 7 bases between. CDR3 length: 13 residues. CDR3 in amino acids: CASSEDSFYGYTF. In nucleotides, the CDR3 is TGTGCCAGCAGTGAAGACAGTTTCTATGGCTACACCTTC.

The chain recombines TRBV19 with TRBJ1-1; D is ambiguous. V was shortened by 1 base and J by 5 bases, with 11 bases between the two germline ends. CDR1 and CDR2 (germline): LNHDA, SQIVND (reference sequence). This CDR3 region has 14 residues. CDR3 sequence: CASSIGREGTEAFF. The CDR3 bases are TGTGCCAGTAGTATAGGAAGGGAGGGAACTGAAGCTTTCTTT.

The chain uses TRBV7-8 and TRBJ2-1; tentative D call: TRBD2 (6 bases). The germline V gene has CDR1 SGHVS and CDR2 FQNEAQ. This CDR3 spans 14 amino acids. Trimming took 4 bases from V and 1 from J, leaving 8 bases between them. Written as DNA, the CDR3 is TGTGCCAGCAGCTGGGAGGTATCCTACAATGAGCAGTTCTTC. Amino acids: CASSWEVSYNEQFF.

This clone was observed a few times. This chain connects TRBV14 to TRBJ1-6, with a possible D match to TRBD1 (6 bases). The germline V gene has CDR1 SGHDN and CDR2 FVKESK. V lost 4 bases, J lost 9 bases, and 10 bases lay in between. The CDR3 totals 13 residues. The CDR3, as DNA: TGTGCCAGCAGCCGGGGGGGCGTTTCACCCCTCCACTTT. This translates into CASSRGGVSPLHF.

The rearrangement uses TRBV28 and TRBJ2-3; D uncertain. The CDR3 is made up of 14 amino acids. V was trimmed by 6 bases and J by 0 bases, leaving 10 bases between them. Germline assignment: CDR1 MDHEN and CDR2 SYDVKM. The CDR3 DNA is TGTGCCAGCAGGTTGGGAACTAGCACAGATACGCAGTATTTT. This translates into CASRLGTSTDTQYF.

The J gene is TRBJ2-7, the V gene TRBV28; unclear D gene. This CDR3 is 14 amino acids long. Trimming stripped 5 bases from V and 6 bases from J, with 17 bases between. Germline lookup yields CDR1 MDHEN and CDR2 SYDVKM. The chain's CDR3 is CASSRALMPFEQYF. The CDR3 region has the DNA TGTGCCAGCAGTAGAGCGCTGATGCCGTTCGAGCAGTACTTC. Full variable domain (missing parts from reference TRBV28 and TRBJ2-7): DVKVTQSSRYLVKRTGEKVFLECVQDMDHENMFWYRQDPGLGLRLIYFSYDVKMKEKGDIPEGYSVSREKKERFSLILESASTNQTSMYLCASSRALMPFEQYFGPGTRLTVT.

The genes are TRBV7-9 and TRBJ2-7, with 8 bases that match TRBD1. CDR3 length equals 15 residues. V lost 1 base and J lost 2; bases outside the gene matches: 4. The germline V gene encodes CDR1 SEHNR and CDR2 FQNEAQ (reference sequence). The CDR3: CASSLEDRATYEQYF. CDR3 bases: TGTGCCAGCAGCTTAGAGGACAGGGCAACCTACGAGCAGTACTTC.

Only a few counts were recorded for this clone. V is TRBV4-2 and J is TRBJ2-7, with TRBD1 identical over 8 bases. The length of the CDR3 is 15 residues. Germline V lookup: CDR1 LGHNA, CDR2 YNFKEQ. After removal of 3 bases from V and 0 bases from J, the junction contained 4 bases not matched to a gene. Here the CDR3 reads CASSHGQGTSYEQYF. Here the CDR3 DNA reads TGTGCCAGCAGCCACGGACAGGGAACCTCCTACGAGCAGTACTTC.

The V gene is TRBV7-2, the J gene TRBJ2-1; D not resolved. The germline gives CDR1 SGHTA, CDR2 FQGNSA. The CDR3 contains 13 residues. Trimming left V 1 base short and J 1 base short, with 2 bases between. The CDR3 DNA is TGTGCCAGCAGCTTAGGGTCCTACAATGAGCAGTTCTTC. Translation: CASSLGSYNEQFF.

V gene TRBV28 combines with J gene TRBJ1-5, with a weak D call TRBD1 (5 bases). Trimming stripped 4 bases from V and 3 bases from J, with 16 bases between. This CDR3 region has 16 residues. CDR1 MDHEN and CDR2 SYDVKM come from the germline V gene. CDR3 bases: TGTGCCAGCAGTTCCCGCCGGGACGGAATCAATCAGCCCCAGCATTTT. The encoded protein is CASSSRRDGINQPQHF.

The chain links TRBV7-6 to TRBJ2-1; possible D gene TRBD1, 6 bases. CDR3 length: 19 residues. Germline loops: CDR1 SGHVS, CDR2 FNYEAQ. V was shortened by 6 bases and J by 0 bases, with 24 bases between the two germline ends. CDR3 protein: CASRLVGTPDLSSYNEQFF. In DNA form, the CDR3 reads TGTGCCAGCAGACTAGTCGGGACACCAGATCTAAGCTCCTACAATGAGCAGTTCTTC.

The chain couples TRBV6-5 to TRBJ2-3; unclear D gene. The CDR3 runs to 15 residues. CDR1 is MNHEY and CDR2 is SVGAGI in the germline V gene. Between the trimmed V and J ends, which lost 5 bases and 0 bases, there was a span of 12 bases. The chain's CDR3 is CASSQDGQSTDTQYF. In DNA form, the CDR3 reads TGTGCCAGCAGTCAGGACGGCCAGAGCACAGATACGCAGTATTTT.

V gene TRBV2 combines with J gene TRBJ1-6; maybe TRBD1 (6 bases). This CDR3 has 13 residues. V lost 8 bases and J lost 7, with 12 bases in between. CDR1 SNHLY and CDR2 FYNNEI come from the germline V gene. The CDR3 region is CASRGQLNSPLHF. The CDR3 bases are TGTGCCAGCCGAGGACAGTTAAATTCACCCCTCCACTTT.

The chain combines TRBV5-1 with TRBJ2-1, with unresolved D. The V and J ends lost 1 base and 0 bases respectively, with 8 bases between them. The CDR3 covers 15 residues. Looked up from germline, CDR1 is SGHRS and CDR2 is YFSETQ. CDR3 sequence (DNA): TGCGCCAGCAGCTTGAACGGGTTCTCCTACAATGAGCAGTTCTTC. As protein: CASSLNGFSYNEQFF.

V and J are TRBV4-2 and TRBJ2-3, with 8 bases lining up with TRBD2. Germline V CDR1 and CDR2: LGHNA, YNFKEQ. The J segment lost 5 bases and the V segment lost 4 bases, leaving 11 bases of the junction unmatched. The length of the CDR3 is 16 residues. CDR3 loop: CASSPPGLGVGDTQYF. The CDR3 DNA reads TGTGCCAGCAGCCCGCCGGGACTAGGCGTAGGAGATACGCAGTATTTT.